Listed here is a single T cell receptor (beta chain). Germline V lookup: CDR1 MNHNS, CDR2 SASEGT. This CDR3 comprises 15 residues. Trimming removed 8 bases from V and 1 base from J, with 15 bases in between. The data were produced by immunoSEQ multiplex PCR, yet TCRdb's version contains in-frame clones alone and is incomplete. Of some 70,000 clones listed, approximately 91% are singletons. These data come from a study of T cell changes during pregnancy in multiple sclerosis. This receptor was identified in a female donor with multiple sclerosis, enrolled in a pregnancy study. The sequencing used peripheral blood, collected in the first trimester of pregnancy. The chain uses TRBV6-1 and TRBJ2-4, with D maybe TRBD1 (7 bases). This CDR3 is CASGRGTEAKNIQYF. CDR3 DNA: TGTGCCAGCGGTCGCGGGACAGAGGCCAAAAACATTCAGTACTTC.